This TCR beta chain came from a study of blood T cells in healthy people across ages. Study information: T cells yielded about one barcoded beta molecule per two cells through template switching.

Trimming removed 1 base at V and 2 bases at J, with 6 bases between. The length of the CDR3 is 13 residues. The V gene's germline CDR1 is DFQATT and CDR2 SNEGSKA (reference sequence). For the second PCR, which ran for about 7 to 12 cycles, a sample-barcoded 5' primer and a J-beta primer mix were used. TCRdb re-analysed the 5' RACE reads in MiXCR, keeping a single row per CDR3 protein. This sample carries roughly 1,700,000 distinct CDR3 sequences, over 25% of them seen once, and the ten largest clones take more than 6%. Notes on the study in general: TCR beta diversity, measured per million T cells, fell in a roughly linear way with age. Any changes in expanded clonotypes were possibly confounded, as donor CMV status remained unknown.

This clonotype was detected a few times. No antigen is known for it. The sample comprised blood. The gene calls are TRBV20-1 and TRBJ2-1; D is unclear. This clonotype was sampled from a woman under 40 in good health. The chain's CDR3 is CSARGTAYNEQFF. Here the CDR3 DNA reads TGCAGTGCTAGAGGGACGGCCTACAATGAGCAGTTCTTC.